What follows describes a single TCR beta chain. Its specificity is unknown. Before any sequencing was done, the ViraFEST assay used viral peptide pools to expand antigen-specific CD4+ T cells. It was after around eleven days of culture that CD4+ T cells were isolated. Two-dose vaccination with either BNT162b2 or mRNA-1273 was given to the participants. Clones were sequenced by immunoSEQ multiplex PCR, and TCRdb holds only the in-frame ones, with some missing. The sample includes tens of thousands of clones, 81% of them seen just once. Germline-derived CDR1 and CDR2 are SGHRS and YFSETQ. The germline V and J ends were trimmed by 1 base and 4 bases, with 11 bases remaining between them. The CDR3 is 14 amino acids. This entry is derived from a study of vaccination effects on CD4 cells after COVID-19. At the level of the study: After the second dose, samples were taken at median day 72.

The genes are TRBV5-1 and TRBJ1-1, with D tentatively TRBD1 (6 bases). This TCR was recovered from a human donor who received a COVID-19 vaccine. Some clones in this sample may be carry-over from other donors' samples. The sample consisted of CD4+ T cells from PBMCs cultured with SARS-CoV-2 spike peptides, taken after COVID-19 vaccination. CDR3 region: CASSLTQGTTEAFF. In DNA form, the CDR3 reads TGCGCCAGCAGCTTGACCCAGGGGACCACTGAAGCTTTCTTT.